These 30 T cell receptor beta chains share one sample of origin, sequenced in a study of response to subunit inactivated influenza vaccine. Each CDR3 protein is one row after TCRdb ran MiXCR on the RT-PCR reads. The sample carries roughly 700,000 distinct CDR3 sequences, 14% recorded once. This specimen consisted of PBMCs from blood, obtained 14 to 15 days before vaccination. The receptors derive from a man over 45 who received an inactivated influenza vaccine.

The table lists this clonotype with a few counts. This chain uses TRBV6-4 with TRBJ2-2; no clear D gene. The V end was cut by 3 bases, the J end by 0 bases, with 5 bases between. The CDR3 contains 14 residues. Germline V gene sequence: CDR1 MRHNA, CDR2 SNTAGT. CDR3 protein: CASSEQANTGELFF. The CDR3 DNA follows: TGTGCCAGCAGTGAACAAGCGAACACCGGGGAGCTGTTTTTT.

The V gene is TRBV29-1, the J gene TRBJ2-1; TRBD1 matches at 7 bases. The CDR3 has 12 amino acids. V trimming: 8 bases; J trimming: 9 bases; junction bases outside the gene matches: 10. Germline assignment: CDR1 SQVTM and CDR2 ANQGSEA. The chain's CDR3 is CSTRGIFGEQFF. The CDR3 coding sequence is TGCAGCACCAGGGGGATTTTCGGTGAGCAGTTCTTC.

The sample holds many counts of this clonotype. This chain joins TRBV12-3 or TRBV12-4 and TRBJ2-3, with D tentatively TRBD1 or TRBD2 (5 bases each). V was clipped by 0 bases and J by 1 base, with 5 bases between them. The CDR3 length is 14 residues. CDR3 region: CASSLAGRTDTQYF. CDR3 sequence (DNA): TGTGCCAGCAGTTTAGCGGGACGCACAGATACGCAGTATTTT.

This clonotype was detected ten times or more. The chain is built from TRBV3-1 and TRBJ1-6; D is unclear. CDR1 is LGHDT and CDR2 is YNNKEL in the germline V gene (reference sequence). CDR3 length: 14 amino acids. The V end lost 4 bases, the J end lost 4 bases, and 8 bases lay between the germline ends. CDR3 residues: CASSRTAYNSPLHF. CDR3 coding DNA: TGTGCCAGCAGCCGGACCGCTTATAATTCACCCCTCCACTTT.

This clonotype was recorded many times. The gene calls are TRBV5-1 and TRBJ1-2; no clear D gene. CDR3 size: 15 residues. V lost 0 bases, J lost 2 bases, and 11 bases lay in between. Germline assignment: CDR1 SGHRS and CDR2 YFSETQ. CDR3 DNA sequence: TGCGCCAGCAGCTTGGCCAATACCGGGAACTATGGCTACACCTTC. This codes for CASSLANTGNYGYTF.

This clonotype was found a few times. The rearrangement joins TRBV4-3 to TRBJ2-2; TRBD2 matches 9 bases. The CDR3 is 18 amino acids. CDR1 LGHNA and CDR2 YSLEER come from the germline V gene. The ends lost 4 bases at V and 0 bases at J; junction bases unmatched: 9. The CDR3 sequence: CASSPRVAGVANTGELFF. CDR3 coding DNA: TGCGCCAGCAGCCCCCGAGTAGCGGGGGTGGCGAACACCGGGGAGCTGTTTTTT.

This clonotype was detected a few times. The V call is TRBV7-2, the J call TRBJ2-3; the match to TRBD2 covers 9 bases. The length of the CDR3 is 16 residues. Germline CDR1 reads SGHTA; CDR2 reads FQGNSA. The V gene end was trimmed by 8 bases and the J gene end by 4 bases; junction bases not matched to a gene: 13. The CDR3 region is CASGSFSGRGADTQYF. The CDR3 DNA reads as TGTGCCAGCGGATCTTTTAGCGGGAGAGGTGCAGATACGCAGTATTTT.

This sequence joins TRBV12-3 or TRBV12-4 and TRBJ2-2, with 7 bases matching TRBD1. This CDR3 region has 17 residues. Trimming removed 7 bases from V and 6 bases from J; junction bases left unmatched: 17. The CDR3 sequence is CASTPRKGAGRAGELFF. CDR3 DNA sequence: TGTGCCAGCACCCCGAGAAAGGGGGCAGGGCGAGCCGGGGAGCTGTTTTTT.

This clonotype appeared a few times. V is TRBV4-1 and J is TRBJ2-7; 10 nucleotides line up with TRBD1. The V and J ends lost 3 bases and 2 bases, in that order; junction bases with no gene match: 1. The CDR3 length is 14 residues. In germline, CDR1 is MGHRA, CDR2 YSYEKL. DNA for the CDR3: TGCGCCAGCAGCCAGGACAGGGGGGCCTACGAGCAGTACTTC. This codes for CASSQDRGAYEQYF.

CDR3 sequence reads: CASSLIVGTGGRGRLYNEQFF. In DNA, the CDR3 is TGTGCCAGCAGCTTAATCGTCGGGACAGGGGGCCGCGGACGTCTGTACAATGAGCAGTTCTTC. The chain uses TRBV7-3 and TRBJ2-1; 12 bases line up with TRBD1. The V segment lost 1 base and the J segment 4 bases; nucleotides outside the gene matches: 17. There are 21 residues in the CDR3. CDR1 is SGHTA and CDR2 is FQGTGA in the germline V gene.

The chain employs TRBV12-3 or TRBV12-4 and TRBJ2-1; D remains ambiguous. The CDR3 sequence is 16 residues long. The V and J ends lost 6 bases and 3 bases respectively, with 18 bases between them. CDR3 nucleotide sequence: TGTGCCAGCAGGGTGCCTGGATCGGCCAACTACAATGAGCAGTTCTTC. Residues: CASRVPGSANYNEQFF.

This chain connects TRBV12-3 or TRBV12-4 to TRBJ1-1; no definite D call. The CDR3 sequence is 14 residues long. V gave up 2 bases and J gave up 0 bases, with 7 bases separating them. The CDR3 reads CASSLSPLNTEAFF. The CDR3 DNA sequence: TGTGCCAGCAGTTTAAGTCCCCTGAACACTGAAGCTTTCTTT.

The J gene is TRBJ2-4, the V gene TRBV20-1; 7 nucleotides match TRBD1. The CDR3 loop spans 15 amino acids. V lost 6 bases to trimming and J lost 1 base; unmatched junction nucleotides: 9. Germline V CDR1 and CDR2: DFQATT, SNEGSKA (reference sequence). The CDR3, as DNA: TGCAGTGCCATTATAGGGGGCCTTGCCAAAAACATTCAGTACTTC. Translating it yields CSAIIGGLAKNIQYF.

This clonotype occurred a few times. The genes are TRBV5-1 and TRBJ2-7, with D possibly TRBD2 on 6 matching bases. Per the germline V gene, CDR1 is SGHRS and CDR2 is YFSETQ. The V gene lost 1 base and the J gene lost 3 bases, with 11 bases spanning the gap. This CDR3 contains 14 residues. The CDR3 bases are TGCGCCAGCAGCTTGAACTTCGGGGGCTACGAGCAGTACTTC. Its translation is CASSLNFGGYEQYF. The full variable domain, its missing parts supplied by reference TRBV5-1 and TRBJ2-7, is KAGVTQTPRYLIKTRGQQVTLSCSPISGHRSVSWYQQTPGQGLQFLFEYFSETQRNKGNFPGRFSGRQFSNSRSEMNVSTLELGDSALYLCASSLNFGGYEQYFGPGTRLTVT.

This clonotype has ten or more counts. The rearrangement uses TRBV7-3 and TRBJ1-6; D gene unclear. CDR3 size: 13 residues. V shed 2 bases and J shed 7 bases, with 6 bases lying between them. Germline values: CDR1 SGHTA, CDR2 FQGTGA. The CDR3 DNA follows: TGTGCCAGCAGCTTAGGCAGCAATTCACCCCTCCACTTT. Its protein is CASSLGSNSPLHF.

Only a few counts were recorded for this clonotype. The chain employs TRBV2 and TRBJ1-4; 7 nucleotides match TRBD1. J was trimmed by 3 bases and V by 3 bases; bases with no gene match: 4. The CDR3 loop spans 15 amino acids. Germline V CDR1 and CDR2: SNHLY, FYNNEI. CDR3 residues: CASSDQGTANEKLFF. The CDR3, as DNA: TGTGCCAGCAGTGATCAGGGGACAGCTAATGAAAAACTGTTTTTT.

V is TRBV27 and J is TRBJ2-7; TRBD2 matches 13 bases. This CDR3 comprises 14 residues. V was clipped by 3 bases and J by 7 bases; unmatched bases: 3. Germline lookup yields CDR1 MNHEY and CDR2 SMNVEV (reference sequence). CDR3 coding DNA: TGTGCCAGCAGTTTGGGACTAGCGGGACGGGAGCAGTACTTC. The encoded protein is CASSLGLAGREQYF.

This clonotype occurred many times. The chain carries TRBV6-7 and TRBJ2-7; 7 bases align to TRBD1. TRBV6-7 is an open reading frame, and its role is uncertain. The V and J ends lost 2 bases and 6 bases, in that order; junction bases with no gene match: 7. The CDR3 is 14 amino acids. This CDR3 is CASSYRTGVSEQYF. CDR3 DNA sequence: TGTGCCAGCAGTTACCGTACAGGGGTGAGCGAGCAGTACTTC.

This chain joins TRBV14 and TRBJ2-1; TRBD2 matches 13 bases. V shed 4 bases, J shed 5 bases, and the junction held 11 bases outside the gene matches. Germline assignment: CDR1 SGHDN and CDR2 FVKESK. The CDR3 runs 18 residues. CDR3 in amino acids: CASSLLDRLAGGHNEQFF. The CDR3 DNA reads TGTGCCAGCAGCCTCCTAGACCGACTAGCGGGGGGCCACAATGAGCAGTTCTTC.

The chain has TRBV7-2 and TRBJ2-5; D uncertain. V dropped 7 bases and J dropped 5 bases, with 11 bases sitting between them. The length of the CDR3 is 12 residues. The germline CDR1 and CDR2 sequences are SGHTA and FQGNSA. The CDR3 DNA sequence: TGTGCCAGCACCAACCCCTCCGAGACCCAGTACTTC. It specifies CASTNPSETQYF. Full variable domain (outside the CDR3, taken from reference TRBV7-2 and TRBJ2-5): GAGVSQSPSNKVTEKGKDVELRCDPISGHTALYWYRQSLGQGLEFLIYFQGNSAPDKSGLPSDRFSAERTGGSVSTLTIQRTQQEDSAVYLCASTNPSETQYFGPGTRLLVL.

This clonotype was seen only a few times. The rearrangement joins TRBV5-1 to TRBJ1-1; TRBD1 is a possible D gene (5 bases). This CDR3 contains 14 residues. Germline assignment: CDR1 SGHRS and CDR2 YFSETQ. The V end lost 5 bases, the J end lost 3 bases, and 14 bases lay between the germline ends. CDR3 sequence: CASRRDGGDTEAFF. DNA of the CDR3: TGCGCCAGCAGACGGGACGGCGGGGACACTGAAGCTTTCTTT.

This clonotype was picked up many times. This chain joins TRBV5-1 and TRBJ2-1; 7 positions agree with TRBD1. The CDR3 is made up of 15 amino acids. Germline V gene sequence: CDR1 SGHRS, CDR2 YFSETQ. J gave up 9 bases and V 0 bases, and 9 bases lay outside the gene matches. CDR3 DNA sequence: TGCGCCAGCAGCTTGGGCGACAGGGTCGTTGGTGAGCAGTTCTTC. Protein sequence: CASSLGDRVVGEQFF.

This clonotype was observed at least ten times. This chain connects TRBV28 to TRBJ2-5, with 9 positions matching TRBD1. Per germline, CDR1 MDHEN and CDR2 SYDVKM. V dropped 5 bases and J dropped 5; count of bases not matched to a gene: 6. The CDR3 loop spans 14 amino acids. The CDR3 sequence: CASSLDRGFETQYF. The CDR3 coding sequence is TGTGCCAGCAGTCTGGACAGGGGCTTCGAGACCCAGTACTTC.

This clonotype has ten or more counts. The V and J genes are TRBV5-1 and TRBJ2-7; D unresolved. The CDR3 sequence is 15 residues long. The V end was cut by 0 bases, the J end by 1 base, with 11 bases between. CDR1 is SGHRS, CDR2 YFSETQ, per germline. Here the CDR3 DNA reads TGCGCCAGCAGCTTGGGCCCGAAGGAGTCCTACGAGCAGTACTTC. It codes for CASSLGPKESYEQYF.

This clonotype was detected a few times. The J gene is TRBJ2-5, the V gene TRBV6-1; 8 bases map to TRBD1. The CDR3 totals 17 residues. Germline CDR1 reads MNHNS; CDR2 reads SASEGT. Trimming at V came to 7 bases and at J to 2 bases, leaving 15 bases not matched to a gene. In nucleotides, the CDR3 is TGTGCCAGCAAACCGCCACCGAACAGGGGGAGACAAGAGACCCAGTACTTC. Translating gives CASKPPPNRGRQETQYF.

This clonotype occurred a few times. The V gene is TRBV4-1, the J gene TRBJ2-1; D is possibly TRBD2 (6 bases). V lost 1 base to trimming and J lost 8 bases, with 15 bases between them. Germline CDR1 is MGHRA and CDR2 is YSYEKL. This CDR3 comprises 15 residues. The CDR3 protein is CASSQGGLARDEQFF. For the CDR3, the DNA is TGCGCCAGCAGCCAAGGGGGCCTAGCGCGGGATGAGCAGTTCTTC.

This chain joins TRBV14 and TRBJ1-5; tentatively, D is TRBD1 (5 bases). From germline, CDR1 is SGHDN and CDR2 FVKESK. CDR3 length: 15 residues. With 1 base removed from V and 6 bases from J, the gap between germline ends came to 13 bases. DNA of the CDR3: TGTGCCAGCAGCCAAGGGAGTGGGGGAGTTCAGCCCCAGCATTTT. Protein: CASSQGSGGVQPQHF.

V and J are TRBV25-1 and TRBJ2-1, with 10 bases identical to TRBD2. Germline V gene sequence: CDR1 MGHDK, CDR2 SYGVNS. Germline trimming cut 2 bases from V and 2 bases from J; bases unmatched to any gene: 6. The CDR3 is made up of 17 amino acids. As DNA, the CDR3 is TGTGCCAGCAGTGAAAGTGGGCTAGCGGGAGCCTACAATGAGCAGTTCTTC. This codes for CASSESGLAGAYNEQFF.

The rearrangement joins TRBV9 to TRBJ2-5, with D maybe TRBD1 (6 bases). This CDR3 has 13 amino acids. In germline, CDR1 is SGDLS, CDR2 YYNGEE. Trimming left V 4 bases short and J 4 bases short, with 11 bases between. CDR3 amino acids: CASSTRGGETQYF. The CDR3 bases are TGTGCCAGCAGCACCAGGGGTGGAGAGACCCAGTACTTC.

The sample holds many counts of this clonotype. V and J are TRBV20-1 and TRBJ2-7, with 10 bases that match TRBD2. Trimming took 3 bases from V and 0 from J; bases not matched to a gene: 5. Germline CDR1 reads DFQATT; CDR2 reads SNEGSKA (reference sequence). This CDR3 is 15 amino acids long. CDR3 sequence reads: CSASNRLAGSYEQYF. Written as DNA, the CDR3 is TGCAGTGCTAGTAATCGACTAGCGGGCTCCTACGAGCAGTACTTC.